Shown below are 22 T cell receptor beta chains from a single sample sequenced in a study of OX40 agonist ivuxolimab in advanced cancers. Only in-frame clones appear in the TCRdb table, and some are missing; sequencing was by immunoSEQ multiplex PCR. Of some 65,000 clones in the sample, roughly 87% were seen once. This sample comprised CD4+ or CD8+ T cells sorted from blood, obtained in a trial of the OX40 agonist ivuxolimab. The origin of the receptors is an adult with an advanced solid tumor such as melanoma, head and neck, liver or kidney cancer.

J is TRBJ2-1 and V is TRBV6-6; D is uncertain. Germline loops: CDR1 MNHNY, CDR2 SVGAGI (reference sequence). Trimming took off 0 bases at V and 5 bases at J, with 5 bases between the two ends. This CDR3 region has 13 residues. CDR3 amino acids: CASSYSGDNEQFF. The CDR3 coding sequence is TGTGCCAGCAGTTACTCTGGGGACAATGAGCAGTTCTTC.

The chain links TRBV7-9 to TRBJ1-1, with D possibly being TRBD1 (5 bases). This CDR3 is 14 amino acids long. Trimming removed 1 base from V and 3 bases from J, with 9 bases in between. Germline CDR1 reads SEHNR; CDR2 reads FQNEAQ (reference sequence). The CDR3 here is CASSLGVGDTEAFF. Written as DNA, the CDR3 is TGTGCCAGCAGCTTAGGGGTAGGGGACACTGAAGCTTTCTTT.

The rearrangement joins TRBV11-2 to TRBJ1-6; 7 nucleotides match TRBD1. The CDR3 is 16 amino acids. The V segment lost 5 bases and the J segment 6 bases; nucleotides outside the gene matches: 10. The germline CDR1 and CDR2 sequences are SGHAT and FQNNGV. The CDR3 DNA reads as TGTGCCAGCAGCGTAAGGGGAGGGGGCGGTAATTCACCCCTCCACTTT. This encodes CASSVRGGGGNSPLHF.

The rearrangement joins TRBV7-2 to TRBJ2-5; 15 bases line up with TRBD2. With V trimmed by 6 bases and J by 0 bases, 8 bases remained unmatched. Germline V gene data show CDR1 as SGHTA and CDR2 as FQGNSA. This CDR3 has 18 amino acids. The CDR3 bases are TGTGCCAGCAGGAGAGGACTAGCGGGGGGGCCCAACCAAGAGACCCAGTACTTC. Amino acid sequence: CASRRGLAGGPNQETQYF.

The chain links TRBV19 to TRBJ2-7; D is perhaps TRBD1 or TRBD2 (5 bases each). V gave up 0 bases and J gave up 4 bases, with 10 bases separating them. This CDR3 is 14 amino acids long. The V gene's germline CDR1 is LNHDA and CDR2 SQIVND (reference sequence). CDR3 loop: CASSIEVGGYEQYF. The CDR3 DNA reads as TGTGCCAGTAGTATAGAGGTTGGGGGATACGAGCAGTACTTC. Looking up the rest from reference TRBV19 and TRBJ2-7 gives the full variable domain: DGGITQSPKYLFRKEGQNVTLSCEQNLNHDAMYWYRQDPGQGLRLIYYSQIVNDFQKGDIAEGYSVSREKKESFPLTVTSAQKNPTAFYLCASSIEVGGYEQYFGPGTRLTVT.

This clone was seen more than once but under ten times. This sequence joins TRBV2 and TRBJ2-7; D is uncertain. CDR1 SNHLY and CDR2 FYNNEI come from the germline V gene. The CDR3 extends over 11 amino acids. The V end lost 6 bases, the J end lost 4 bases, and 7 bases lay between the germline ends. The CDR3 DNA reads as TGTGCCAGCAGCCCCCTGTACGAGCAGTACTTC. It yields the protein CASSPLYEQYF.

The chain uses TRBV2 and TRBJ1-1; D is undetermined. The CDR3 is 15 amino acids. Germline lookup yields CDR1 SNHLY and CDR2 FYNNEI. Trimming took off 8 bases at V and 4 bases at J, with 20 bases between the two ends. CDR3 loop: CASHPDQPSVTEAFF. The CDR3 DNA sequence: TGTGCCAGCCACCCGGATCAACCTTCGGTCACTGAAGCTTTCTTT.

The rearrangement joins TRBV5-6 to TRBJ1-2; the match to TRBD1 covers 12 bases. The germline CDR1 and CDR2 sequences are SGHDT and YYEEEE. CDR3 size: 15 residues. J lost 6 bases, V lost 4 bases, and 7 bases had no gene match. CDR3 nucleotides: TGTGCCAGCAGCAGACCGGGACAGGGGGCGGATGGCTACACCTTC. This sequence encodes CASSRPGQGADGYTF. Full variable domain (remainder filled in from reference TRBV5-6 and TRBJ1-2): DAGVTQSPTHLIKTRGQQVTLRCSPKSGHDTVSWYQQALGQGPQFIFQYYEEEERQRGNFPDRFSGHQFPNYSSELNVNALLLGDSALYLCASSRPGQGADGYTFGSGTRLTVV.

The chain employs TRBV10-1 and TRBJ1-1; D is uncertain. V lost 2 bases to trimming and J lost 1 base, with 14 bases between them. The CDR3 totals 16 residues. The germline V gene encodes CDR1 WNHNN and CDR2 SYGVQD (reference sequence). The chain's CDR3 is CASSESLRAPNTEAFF. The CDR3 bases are TGCGCCAGCAGTGAGAGTTTGAGGGCCCCGAACACTGAAGCTTTCTTT.

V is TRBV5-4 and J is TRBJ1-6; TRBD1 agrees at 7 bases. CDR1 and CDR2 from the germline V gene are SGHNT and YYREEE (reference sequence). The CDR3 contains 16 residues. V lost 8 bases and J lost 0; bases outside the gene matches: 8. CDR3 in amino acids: CARRQTGSSYNSPLHF. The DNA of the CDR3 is TGTGCCAGAAGACAGACAGGGAGCTCCTATAATTCACCCCTCCACTTT.

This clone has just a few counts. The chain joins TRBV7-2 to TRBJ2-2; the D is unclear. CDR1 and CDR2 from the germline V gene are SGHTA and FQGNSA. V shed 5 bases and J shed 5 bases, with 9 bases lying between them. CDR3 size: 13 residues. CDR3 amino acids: CASSIQGTGELFF. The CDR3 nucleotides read TGTGCCAGCAGCATCCAAGGAACCGGGGAGCTGTTTTTT.

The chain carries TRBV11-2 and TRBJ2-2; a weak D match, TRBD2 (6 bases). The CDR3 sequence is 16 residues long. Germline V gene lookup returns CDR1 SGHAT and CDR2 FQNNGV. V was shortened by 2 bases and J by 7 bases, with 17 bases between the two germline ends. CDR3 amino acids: CASSLPRGRLGGELFF. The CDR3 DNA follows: TGTGCCAGCAGCTTACCCCGGGGGAGACTCGGCGGGGAGCTGTTTTTT.

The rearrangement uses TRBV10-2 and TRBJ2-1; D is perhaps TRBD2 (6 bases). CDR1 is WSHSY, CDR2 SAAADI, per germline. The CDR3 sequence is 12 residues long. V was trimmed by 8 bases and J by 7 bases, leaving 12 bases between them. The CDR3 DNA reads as TGCGCCAGCCTCCTGGGGGGAAATGAGCAGTTCTTC. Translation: CASLLGGNEQFF.

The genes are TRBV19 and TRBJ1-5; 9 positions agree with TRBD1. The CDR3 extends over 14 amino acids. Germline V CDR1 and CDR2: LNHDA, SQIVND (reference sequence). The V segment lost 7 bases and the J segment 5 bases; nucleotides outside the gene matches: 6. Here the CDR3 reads CASTEGTGYQPQHF. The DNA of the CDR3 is TGTGCCAGTACCGAAGGGACAGGGTATCAGCCCCAGCATTTT.

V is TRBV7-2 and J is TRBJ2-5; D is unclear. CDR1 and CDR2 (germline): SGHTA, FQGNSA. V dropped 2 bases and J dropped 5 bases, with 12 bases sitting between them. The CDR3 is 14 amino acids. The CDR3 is CASSLTILGETQYF. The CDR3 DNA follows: TGTGCCAGCAGCTTAACGATTCTTGGGGAGACCCAGTACTTC.

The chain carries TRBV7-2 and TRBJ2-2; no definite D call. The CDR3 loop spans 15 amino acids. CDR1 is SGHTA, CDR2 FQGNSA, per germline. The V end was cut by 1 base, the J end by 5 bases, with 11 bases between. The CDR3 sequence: CASSLVTLSTGELFF. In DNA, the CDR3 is TGTGCCAGCAGCTTAGTAACCCTTTCAACCGGGGAGCTGTTTTTT.

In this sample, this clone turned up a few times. The CDR3 coding sequence is TGTGCCAGCAGCCCGACACCTACCTATGGCTACACCTTC. Translation gives CASSPTPTYGYTF. The chain has TRBV7-9 and TRBJ1-2; no firm D call. CDR1 and CDR2 from the germline V gene are SEHNR and FQNEAQ (reference sequence). CDR3 length equals 13 residues. Trimming stripped 5 bases from V and 4 bases from J, with 11 bases between.

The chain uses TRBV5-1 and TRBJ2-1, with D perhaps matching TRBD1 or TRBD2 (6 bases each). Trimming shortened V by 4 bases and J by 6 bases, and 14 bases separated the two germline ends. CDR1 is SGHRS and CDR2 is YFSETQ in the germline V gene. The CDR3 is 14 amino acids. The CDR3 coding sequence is TGCGCCAGCAGCCCGGGGGCAGGGGTCAATGAGCAGTTCTTC. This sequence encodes CASSPGAGVNEQFF.

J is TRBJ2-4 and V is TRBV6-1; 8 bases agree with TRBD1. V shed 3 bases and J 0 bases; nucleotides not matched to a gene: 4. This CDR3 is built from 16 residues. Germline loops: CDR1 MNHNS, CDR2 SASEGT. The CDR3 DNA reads TGTGCCAGCAGTGATGGGACAGGCTTAGCCAAAAACATTCAGTACTTC. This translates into CASSDGTGLAKNIQYF.

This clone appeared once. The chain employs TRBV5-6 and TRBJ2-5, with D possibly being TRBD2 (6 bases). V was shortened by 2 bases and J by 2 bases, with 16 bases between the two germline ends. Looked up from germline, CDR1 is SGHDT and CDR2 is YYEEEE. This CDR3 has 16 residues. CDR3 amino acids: CASSFRDSPRQETQYF. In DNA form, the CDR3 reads TGTGCCAGCAGCTTCCGGGACTCCCCTCGTCAAGAGACCCAGTACTTC.

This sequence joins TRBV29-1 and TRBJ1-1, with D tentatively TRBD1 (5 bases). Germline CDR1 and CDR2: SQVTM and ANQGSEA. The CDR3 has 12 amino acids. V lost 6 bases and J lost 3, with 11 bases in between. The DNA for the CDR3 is TGCAGCGTGAGGGGTGGGTACACTGAAGCTTTCTTT. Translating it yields CSVRGGYTEAFF.

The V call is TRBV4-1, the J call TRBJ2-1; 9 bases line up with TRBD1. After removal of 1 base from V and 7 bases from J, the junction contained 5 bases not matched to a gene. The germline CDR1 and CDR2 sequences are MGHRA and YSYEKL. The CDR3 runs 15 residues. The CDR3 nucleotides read TGCGCCAGCAGCCAAGTTGGGACAGGGAGGAATGAGCAGTTCTTC. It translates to CASSQVGTGRNEQFF.